Listed below are T cell receptor beta chains from one sample, sequenced in a study of human T cells and chemical hapten exposure. TCRdb used MiXCR to reprocess the RACE reads, holding one entry per CDR3 protein. The table records over 55,000 distinct CDR3 sequences, around 10% of them present only once. Sequencing used whole blood, obtained in connection with sensitization to the hapten diphenylcyclopropenone (DPC). These receptors came from a middle-aged man with alopecia areata. Some clones in this sample may be carry-over from other donors' samples. The CDR3 runs from the conserved cysteine through the conserved F or W. The D gene is left open where the match is weak. Rows may omit the clone size; those that give it use once, few, many or a size class.

CDR3aa: CASSFPPGMNTEAFF; CDR3nt: TGTGCCAGCAGCTTCCCGCCCGGTATGAACACTGAAGCTTTCTTT; abundance: -; d_gene: -; v_gene: TRBV5-4; j_gene: TRBJ1-1
CDR3aa: CASSSGLPQSEQYF; CDR3nt: TGTGCCAGCAGTTCTGGACTCCCCCAATCCGAGCAGTACTTC; abundance: -; d_gene: -; v_gene: TRBV27; j_gene: TRBJ2-7
CDR3aa: CAWKMTIQETQYF; CDR3nt: TGTGCCTGGAAGATGACTATCCAAGAGACCCAGTACTTC; abundance: few; d_gene: -; v_gene: TRBV30; j_gene: TRBJ2-5
CDR3aa: CASSLRGTGPHEQFF; CDR3nt: TGTGCCAGCAGTCTCCGGGGAACCGGACCCCATGAGCAGTTCTTC; abundance: many; d_gene: -; v_gene: TRBV28; j_gene: TRBJ2-1
CDR3aa: CASSPRDQAEQYF; CDR3nt: TGTGCCAGCAGCCCCCGGGACCAAGCAGAGCAGTACTTC; abundance: few; d_gene: -; v_gene: TRBV5-4; j_gene: TRBJ2-7
CDR3aa: CASGWQTSGRPSGELFF; CDR3nt: TGTGCCAGCGGTTGGCAGACTAGCGGGCGCCCCTCCGGGGAGCTGTTTTTT; abundance: many; d_gene: TRBD2; v_gene: TRBV6-6; j_gene: TRBJ2-2
CDR3aa: CASREQGTGELFF; CDR3nt: TGTGCCAGCAGGGAACAGGGTACCGGGGAGCTGTTTTTT; abundance: many; d_gene: -; v_gene: TRBV12-3/TRBV12-4; j_gene: TRBJ2-2
CDR3aa: CASSPDTLQPQHF; CDR3nt: TGTGCCAGCAGCCCCGACACCCTTCAGCCCCAGCATTTT; abundance: many; d_gene: -; v_gene: TRBV12-3/TRBV12-4; j_gene: TRBJ1-5
CDR3aa: CASKTGTGNQPQHF; CDR3nt: TGCGCCAGCAAGACCGGGACAGGTAATCAGCCCCAGCATTTT; abundance: -; d_gene: TRBD1; v_gene: TRBV10-2; j_gene: TRBJ1-5
CDR3aa: CASTFDGLAVSTDTQYF; CDR3nt: TGTGCCAGCACCTTCGACGGACTAGCGGTGAGCACAGATACGCAGTATTTT; abundance: -; d_gene: TRBD2; v_gene: TRBV28; j_gene: TRBJ2-3
CDR3aa: CASSTYSKGEQYF; CDR3nt: TGTGCCAGCAGTACCTACTCCAAGGGGGAGCAGTACTTC; abundance: -; d_gene: -; v_gene: TRBV2; j_gene: TRBJ2-7
CDR3aa: CASSPGQGRNIQYF; CDR3nt: TGTGCCAGCAGTCCGGGACAGGGTCGAAACATTCAGTACTTC; abundance: -; d_gene: TRBD1; v_gene: TRBV12-3/TRBV12-4; j_gene: TRBJ2-4